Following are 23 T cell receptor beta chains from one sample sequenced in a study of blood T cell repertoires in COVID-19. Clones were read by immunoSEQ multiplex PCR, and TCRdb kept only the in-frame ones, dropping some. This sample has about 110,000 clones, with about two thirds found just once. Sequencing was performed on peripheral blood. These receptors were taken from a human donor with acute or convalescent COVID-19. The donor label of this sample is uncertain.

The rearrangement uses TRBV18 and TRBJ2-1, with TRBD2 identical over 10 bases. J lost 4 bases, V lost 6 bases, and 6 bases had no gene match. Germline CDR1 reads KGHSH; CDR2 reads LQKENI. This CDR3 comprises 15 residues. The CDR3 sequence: CASSSLAGRYNEQFF. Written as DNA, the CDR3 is TGTGCCAGCTCGTCACTAGCGGGGCGTTACAATGAGCAGTTCTTC.

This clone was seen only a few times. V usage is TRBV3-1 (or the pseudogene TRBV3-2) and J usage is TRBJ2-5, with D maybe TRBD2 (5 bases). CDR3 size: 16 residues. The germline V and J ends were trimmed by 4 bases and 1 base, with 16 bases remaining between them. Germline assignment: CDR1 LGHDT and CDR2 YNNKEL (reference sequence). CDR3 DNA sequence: TGTGCCAGCAGCCTGTATAGTAGCGCGTCCCAAGAGACCCAGTACTTC. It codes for CASSLYSSASQETQYF.

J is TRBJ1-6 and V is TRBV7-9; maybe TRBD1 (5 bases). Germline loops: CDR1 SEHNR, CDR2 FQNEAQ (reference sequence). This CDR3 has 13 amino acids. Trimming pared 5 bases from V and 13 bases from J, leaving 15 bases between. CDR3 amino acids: CASSRRDAGPLHF. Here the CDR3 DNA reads TGTGCCAGCAGCCGCCGGGACGCGGGGCCCCTCCACTTT.

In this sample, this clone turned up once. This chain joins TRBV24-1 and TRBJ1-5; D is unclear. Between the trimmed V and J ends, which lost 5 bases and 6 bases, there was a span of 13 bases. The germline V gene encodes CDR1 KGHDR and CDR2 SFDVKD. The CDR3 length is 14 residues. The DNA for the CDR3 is TGTGCCACCAGTGGAGCGCGGGTGAGTCAGCCCCAGCATTTT. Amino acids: CATSGARVSQPQHF.

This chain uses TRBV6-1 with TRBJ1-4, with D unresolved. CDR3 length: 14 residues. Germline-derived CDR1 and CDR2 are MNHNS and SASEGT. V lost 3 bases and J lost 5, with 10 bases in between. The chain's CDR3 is CASSDRSGNEKLFF. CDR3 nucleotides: TGTGCCAGCAGTGATCGATCGGGGAATGAAAAACTGTTTTTT.

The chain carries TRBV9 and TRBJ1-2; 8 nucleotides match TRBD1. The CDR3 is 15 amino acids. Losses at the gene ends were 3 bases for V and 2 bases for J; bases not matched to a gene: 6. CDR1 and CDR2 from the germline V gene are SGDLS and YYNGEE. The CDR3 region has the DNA TGTGCCAGCAGCGCCATTCCAGGGGGCAACTATGGCTACACCTTC. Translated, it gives CASSAIPGGNYGYTF.

The CDR3 bases are TGCAGCGTTGACCCCCAGCGGGGGGCGGATGAGCAGTTCTTC. Protein: CSVDPQRGADEQFF. The V and J genes are TRBV29-1 and TRBJ2-1; 9 bases map to TRBD2. This CDR3 contains 14 residues. Germline trimming cut 3 bases from V and 8 bases from J; bases unmatched to any gene: 8. Germline CDR1 SQVTM, CDR2 ANQGSEA.

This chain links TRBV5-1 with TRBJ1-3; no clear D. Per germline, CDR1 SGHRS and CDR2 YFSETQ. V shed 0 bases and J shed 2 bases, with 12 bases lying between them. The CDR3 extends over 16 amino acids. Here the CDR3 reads CASSLGDIRPGNTIYF. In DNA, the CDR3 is TGCGCCAGCAGCTTGGGTGACATAAGGCCTGGAAACACCATATATTTT.

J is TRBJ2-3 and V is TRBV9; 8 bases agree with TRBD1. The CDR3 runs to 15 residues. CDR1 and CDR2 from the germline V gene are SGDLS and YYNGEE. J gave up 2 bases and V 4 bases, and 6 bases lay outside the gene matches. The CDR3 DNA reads TGTGCCAGCAGCCGGAGACAGGGGAACACAGATACGCAGTATTTT. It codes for CASSRRQGNTDTQYF.

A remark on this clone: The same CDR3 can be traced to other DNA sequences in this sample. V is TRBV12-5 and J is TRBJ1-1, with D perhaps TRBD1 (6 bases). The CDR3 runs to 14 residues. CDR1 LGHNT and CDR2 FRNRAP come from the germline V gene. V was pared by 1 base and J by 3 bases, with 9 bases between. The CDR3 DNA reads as TGTGCTAGTGGTTTGGCTCCAGGGGACACTGAAGCTTTCTTT. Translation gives CASGLAPGDTEAFF.

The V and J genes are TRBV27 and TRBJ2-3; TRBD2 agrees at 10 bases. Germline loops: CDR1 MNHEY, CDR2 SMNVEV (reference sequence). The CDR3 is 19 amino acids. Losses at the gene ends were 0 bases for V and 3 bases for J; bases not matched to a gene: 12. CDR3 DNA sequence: TGTGCCAGCAGTTTATCTCTGATGGCGACTAGCGGGCCAACAGATACGCAGTATTTT. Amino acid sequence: CASSLSLMATSGPTDTQYF.

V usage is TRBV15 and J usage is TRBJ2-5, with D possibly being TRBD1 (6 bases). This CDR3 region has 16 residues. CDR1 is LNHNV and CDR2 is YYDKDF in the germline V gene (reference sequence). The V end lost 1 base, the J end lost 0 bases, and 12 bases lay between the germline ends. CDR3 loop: CATSRAPGAYQETQYF. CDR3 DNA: TGTGCCACCAGCAGAGCGCCAGGGGCGTACCAAGAGACCCAGTACTTC.

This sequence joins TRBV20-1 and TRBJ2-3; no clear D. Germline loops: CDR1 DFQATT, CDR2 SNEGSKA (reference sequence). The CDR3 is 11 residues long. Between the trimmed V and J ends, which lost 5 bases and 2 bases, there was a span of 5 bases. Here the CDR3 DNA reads TGCAGTGCTTACTTCACAGATACGCAGTATTTT. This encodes CSAYFTDTQYF.

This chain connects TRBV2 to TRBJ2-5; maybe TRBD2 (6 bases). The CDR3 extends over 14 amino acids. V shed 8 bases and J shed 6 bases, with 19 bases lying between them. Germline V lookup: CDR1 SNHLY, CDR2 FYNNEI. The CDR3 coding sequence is TGTGCCAGCCGACTAGAGGCCCAACACCAGACCCAGTACTTC. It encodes CASRLEAQHQTQYF.

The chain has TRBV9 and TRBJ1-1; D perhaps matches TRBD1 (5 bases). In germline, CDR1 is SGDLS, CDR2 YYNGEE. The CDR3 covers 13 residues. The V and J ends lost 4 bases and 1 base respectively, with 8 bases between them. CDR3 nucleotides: TGTGCCAGCAGCCGTACAGGGAACACTGAAGCTTTCTTT. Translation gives CASSRTGNTEAFF.

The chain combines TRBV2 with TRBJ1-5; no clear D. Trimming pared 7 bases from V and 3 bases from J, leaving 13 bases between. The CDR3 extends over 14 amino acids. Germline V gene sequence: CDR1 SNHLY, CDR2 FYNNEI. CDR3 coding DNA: TGTGCCAGCACTTCCCAGGTCACCAATCAGCCCCAGCATTTT. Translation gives CASTSQVTNQPQHF. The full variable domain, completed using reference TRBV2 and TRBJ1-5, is EPEVTQTPSHQVTQMGQEVILRCVPISNHLYFYWYRQILGQKVEFLVSFYNNEISEKSEIFDDQFSVERPDGSNFTLKIRSTKLEDSAMYFCASTSQVTNQPQHFGDGTRLSIL.

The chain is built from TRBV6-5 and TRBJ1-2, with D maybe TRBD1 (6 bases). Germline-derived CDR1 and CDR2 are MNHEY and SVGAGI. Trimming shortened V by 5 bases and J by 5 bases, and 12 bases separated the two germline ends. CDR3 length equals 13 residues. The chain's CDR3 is CASSIHRVYGYTF. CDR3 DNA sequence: TGTGCCAGCAGTATTCACAGGGTTTATGGCTACACCTTC.

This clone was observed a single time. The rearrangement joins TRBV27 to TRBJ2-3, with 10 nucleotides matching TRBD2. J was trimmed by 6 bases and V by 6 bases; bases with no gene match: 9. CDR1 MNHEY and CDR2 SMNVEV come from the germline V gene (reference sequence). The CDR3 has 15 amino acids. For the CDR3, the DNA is TGTGCCAGCAGCCCTATAGCGGGGGGTAGGGATACGCAGTATTTT. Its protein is CASSPIAGGRDTQYF.

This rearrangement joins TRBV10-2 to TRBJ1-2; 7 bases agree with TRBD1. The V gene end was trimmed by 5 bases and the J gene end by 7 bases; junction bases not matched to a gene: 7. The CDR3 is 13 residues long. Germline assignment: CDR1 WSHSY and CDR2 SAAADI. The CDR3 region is CASSQGVLAGYTF. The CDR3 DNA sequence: TGCGCCAGCAGTCAGGGGGTCCTGGCTGGCTACACCTTC.

The CDR3: CASSLAPSREQFF. In nucleotides, the CDR3 is TGCGCCAGCAGCTTGGCCCCCAGCAGGGAGCAGTTCTTC. This rearrangement joins TRBV5-1 to TRBJ2-1; D not resolved. The CDR3 totals 13 residues. V gave up 0 bases and J gave up 10 bases, with 11 bases separating them. The germline V gene has CDR1 SGHRS and CDR2 YFSETQ.

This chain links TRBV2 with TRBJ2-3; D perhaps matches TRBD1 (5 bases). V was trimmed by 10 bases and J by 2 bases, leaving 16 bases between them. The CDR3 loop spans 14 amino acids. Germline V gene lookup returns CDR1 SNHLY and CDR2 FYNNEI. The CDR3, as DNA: TGTGCCACCAAATCGGGCAGGGCCACAGATACGCAGTATTTT. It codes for CATKSGRATDTQYF.

The CDR3: CASSSASGRAFF. CDR3 nucleotide sequence: TGTGCCAGCAGTTCGGCGAGTGGGAGAGCTTTCTTT. J is TRBJ1-1 and V is TRBV12-3 or TRBV12-4; D gene unclear. V shed 4 bases and J shed 10 bases, with 13 bases lying between them. The CDR3 length is 12 residues.

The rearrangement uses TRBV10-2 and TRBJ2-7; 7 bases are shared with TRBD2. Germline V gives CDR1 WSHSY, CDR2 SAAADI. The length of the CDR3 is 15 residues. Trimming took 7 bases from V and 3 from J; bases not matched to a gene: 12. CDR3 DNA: TGCGCCAGCACCCCGACCCCCCGGGACTACTACGAGCAGTACTTC. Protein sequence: CASTPTPRDYYEQYF.